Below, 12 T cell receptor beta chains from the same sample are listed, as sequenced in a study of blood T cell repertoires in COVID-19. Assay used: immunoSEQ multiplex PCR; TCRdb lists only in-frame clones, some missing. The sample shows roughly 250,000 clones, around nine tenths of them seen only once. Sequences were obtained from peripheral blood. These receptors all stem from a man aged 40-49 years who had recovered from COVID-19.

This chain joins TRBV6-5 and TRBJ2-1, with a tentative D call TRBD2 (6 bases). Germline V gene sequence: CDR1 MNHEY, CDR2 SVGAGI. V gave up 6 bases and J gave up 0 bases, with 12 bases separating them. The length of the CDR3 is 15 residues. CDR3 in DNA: TGTGCCAGCAGCCGCGGGGTAAGCTCCTACAATGAGCAGTTCTTC. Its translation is CASSRGVSSYNEQFF.

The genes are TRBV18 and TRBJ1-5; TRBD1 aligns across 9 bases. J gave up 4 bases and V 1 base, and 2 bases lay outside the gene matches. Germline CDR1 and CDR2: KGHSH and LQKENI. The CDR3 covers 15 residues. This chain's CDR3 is CASSPRGQGNQPQHF. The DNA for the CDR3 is TGTGCCAGCTCACCACGCGGACAGGGGAATCAGCCCCAGCATTTT.

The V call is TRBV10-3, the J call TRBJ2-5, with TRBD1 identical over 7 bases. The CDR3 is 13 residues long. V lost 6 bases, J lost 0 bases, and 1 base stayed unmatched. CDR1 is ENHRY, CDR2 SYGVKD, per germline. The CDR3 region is CAIRQGNQETQYF. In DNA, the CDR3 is TGTGCCATCAGACAGGGGAACCAAGAGACCCAGTACTTC.

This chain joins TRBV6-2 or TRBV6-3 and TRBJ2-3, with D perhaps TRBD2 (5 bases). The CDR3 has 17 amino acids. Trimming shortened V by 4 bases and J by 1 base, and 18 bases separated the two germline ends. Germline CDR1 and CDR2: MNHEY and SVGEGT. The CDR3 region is CASSWGSGYHGTDTQYF. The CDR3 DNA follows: TGTGCCAGCAGTTGGGGATCGGGGTACCACGGCACAGATACGCAGTATTTT.

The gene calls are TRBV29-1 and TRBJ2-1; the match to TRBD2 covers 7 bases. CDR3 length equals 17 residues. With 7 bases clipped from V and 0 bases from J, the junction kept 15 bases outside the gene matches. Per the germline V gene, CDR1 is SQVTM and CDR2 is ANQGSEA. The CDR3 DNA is TGCAGCGCGGGTACGTCCGGGGGGTTCGGCTCCTACAATGAGCAGTTCTTC. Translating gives CSAGTSGGFGSYNEQFF.

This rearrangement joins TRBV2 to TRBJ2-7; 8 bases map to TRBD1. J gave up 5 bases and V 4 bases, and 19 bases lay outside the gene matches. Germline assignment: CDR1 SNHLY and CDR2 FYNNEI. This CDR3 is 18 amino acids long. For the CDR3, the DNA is TGTGCCAGCAGTGGATTCGGGCAGGGGGCGCTAAGTTCCCACGAGCAGTACTTC. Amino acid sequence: CASSGFGQGALSSHEQYF.

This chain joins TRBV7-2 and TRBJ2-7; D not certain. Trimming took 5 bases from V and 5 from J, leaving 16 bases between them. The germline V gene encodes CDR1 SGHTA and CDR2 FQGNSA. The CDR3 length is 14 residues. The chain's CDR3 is CASSVGPMQDEQYF. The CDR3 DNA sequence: TGTGCCAGCAGCGTAGGGCCTATGCAGGACGAGCAGTACTTC.

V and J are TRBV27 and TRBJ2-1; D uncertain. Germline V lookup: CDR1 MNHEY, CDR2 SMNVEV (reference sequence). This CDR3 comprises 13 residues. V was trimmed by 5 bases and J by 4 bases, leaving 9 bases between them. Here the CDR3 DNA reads TGTGCCAGCAGTGGGCGCAGGTACAATGAGCAGTTCTTC. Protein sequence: CASSGRRYNEQFF.

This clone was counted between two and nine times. The CDR3 DNA reads TGCAGCGTTGAAGGGAGTTTCGGCGGCTACACCTTC. Amino acid sequence: CSVEGSFGGYTF. This chain uses TRBV29-1 with TRBJ1-2; no firm D call. Per germline, CDR1 SQVTM and CDR2 ANQGSEA. The CDR3 loop spans 12 amino acids. The ends were cut back, 1 base at V and 8 bases at J, with 11 bases in the middle.

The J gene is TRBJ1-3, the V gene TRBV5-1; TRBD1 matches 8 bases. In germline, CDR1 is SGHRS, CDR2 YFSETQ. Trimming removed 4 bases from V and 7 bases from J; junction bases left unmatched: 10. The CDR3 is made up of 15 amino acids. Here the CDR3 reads CASSLGQGGPNTIYF. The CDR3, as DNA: TGCGCCAGCAGCCTAGGACAGGGTGGCCCGAACACCATATATTTT.

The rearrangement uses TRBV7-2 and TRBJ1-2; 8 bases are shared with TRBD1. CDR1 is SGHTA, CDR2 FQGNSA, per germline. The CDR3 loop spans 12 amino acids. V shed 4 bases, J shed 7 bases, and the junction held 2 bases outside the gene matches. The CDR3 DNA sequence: TGTGCCAGCAGCTCCGACAGGGGTGGCTACACCTTC. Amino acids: CASSSDRGGYTF.

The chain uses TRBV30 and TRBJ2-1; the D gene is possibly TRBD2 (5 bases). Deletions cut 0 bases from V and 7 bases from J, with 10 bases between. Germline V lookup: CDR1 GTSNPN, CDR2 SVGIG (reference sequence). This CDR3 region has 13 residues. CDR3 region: CAWSVGDRNEQFF. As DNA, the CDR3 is TGTGCCTGGAGTGTGGGAGATCGGAATGAGCAGTTCTTC. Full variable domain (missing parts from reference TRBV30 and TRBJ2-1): SQTIHQWPATLVQPVGSPLSLECTVEGTSNPNLYWYRQAAGRGLQLLFYSVGIGQISSEVPQNLSASRPQDRQFILSSKKLLLSDSGFYLCAWSVGDRNEQFFGPGTRLTVL.